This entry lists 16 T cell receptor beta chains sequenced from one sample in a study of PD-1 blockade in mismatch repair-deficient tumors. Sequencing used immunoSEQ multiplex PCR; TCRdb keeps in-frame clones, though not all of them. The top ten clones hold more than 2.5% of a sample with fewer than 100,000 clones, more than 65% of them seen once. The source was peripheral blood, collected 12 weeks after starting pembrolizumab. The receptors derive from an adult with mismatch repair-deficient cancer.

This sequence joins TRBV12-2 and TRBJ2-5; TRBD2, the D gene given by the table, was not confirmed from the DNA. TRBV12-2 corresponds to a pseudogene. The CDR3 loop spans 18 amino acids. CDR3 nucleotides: TGTGCAAGTCGCTCGGGGATTCGAACTAGCGGGAGGGAGGAGACCCAGTACTTC. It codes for CASRSGIRTSGREETQYF.

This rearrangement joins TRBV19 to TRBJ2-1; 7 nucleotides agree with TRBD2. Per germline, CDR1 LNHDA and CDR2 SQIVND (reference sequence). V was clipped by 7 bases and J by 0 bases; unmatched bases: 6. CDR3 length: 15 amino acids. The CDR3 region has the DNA TGTGCCAGTACCACTAGCGCGAGCTCCTACAATGAGCAGTTCTTC. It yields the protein CASTTSASSYNEQFF.

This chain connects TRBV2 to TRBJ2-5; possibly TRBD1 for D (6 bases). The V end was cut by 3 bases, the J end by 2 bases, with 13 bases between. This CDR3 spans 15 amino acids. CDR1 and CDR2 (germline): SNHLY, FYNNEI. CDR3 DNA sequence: TGTGCCAGCAGTGACAGAGGGGGTTTTCAAGAGACCCAGTACTTC. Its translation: CASSDRGGFQETQYF. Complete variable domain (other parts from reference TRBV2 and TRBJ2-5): EPEVTQTPSHQVTQMGQEVILRCVPISNHLYFYWYRQILGQKVEFLVSFYNNEISEKSEIFDDQFSVERPDGSNFTLKIRSTKLEDSAMYFCASSDRGGFQETQYFGPGTRLLVL.

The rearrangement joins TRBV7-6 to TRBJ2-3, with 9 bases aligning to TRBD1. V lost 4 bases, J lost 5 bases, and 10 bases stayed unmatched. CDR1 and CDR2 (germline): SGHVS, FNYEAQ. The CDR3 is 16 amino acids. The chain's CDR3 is CASSSAGTGYGDTQYF. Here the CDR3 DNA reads TGTGCCAGCAGCTCCGCCGGGACAGGGTATGGAGATACGCAGTATTTT.

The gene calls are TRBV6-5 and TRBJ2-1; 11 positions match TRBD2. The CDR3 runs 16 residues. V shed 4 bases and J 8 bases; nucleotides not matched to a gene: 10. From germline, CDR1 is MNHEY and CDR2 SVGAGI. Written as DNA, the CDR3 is TGTGCCAGCAGTTCGCTAGCGGGAGGAAGGTTCGATGAGCAGTTCTTC. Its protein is CASSSLAGGRFDEQFF.

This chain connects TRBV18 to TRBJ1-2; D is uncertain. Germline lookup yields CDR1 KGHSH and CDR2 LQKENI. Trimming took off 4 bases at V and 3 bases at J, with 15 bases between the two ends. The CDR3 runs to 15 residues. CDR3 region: CASSRPGLVDYGYTF. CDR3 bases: TGTGCCAGCTCACGGCCGGGCCTGGTGGACTATGGCTACACCTTC. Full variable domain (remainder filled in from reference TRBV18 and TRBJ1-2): NAGVMQNPRHLVRRRGQEARLRCSPMKGHSHVYWYRQLPEEGLKFMVYLQKENIIDESGMPKERFSAEFPKEGPSILRIQQVVRGDSAAYFCASSRPGLVDYGYTFGSGTRLTVV.

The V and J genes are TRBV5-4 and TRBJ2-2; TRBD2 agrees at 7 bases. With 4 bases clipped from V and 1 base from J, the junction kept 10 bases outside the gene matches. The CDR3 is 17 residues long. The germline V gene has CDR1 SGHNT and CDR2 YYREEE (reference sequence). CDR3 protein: CASSVTGLTKNTGELFF. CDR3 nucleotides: TGTGCCAGCAGCGTAACGGGACTAACAAAGAACACCGGGGAGCTGTTTTTT.

The CDR3 DNA follows: TGTGCCAGCAGCTTTTTCGGGACAGTGGACTATGGCTACACCTTC. This codes for CASSFFGTVDYGYTF. The V call is TRBV7-2, the J call TRBJ1-2; 7 positions agree with TRBD1. CDR1 SGHTA and CDR2 FQGNSA come from the germline V gene. Trimming cost V 3 bases and J 3 bases; bases outside gene matches: 7. This CDR3 comprises 15 residues.

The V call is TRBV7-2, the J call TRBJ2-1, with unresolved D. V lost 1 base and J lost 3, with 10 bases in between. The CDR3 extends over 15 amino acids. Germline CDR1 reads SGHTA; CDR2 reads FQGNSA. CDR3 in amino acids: CASSLDPGRYNEQFF. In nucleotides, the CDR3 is TGTGCCAGCAGCTTAGACCCCGGACGCTACAATGAGCAGTTCTTC.

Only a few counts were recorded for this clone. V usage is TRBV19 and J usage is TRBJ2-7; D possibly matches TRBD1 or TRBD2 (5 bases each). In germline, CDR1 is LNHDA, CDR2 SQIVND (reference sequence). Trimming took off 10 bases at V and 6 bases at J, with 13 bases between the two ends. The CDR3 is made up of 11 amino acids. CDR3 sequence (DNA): TGTGCCACCGTCCGGGGCGTCGAGCAGTACTTC. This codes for CATVRGVEQYF.

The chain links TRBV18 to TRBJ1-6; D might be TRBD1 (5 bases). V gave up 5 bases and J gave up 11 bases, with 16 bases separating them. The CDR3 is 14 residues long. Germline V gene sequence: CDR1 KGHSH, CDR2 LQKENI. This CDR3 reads CASSSGQGRPPLHF. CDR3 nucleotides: TGTGCCAGCTCATCGGGGCAGGGTCGGCCACCCCTCCACTTT.

CDR3 protein: CAWESGTGVSDTQYF. Here the CDR3 DNA reads TGTGCCTGGGAGAGCGGGACAGGGGTTTCAGATACGCAGTATTTT. The V call is TRBV30, the J call TRBJ2-3, with 10 bases identical to TRBD1. CDR3 size: 15 residues. Germline V lookup: CDR1 GTSNPN, CDR2 SVGIG (reference sequence). Unmatched junction bases numbered 9, after V lost 5 bases and J lost 4 bases.

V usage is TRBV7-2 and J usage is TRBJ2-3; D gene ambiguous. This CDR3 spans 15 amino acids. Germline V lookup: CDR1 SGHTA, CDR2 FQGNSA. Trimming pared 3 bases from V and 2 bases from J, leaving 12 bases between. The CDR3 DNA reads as TGTGCCAGCAGCTTTACGGGTTCTGTCACAGATACGCAGTATTTT. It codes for CASSFTGSVTDTQYF.

In nucleotides, the CDR3 is TGTGCCAGCAGCTTGCGGGGGCGGTTCACTGAAGCTTTCTTT. It translates to CASSLRGRFTEAFF. This chain links TRBV7-8 with TRBJ1-1; the D gene is possibly TRBD1 (6 bases). Trimming shortened V by 3 bases and J by 4 bases, and 12 bases separated the two germline ends. The CDR3 length is 14 residues. Per the germline V gene, CDR1 is SGHVS and CDR2 is FQNEAQ.

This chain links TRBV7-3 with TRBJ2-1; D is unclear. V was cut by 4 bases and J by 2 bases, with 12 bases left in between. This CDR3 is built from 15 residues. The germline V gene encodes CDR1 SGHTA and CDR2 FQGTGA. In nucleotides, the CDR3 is TGTGCCAGCAGCTCCGGGTCCGAACCCTACAATGAGCAGTTCTTC. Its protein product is CASSSGSEPYNEQFF. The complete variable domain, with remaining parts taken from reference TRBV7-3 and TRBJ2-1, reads GAGVSQTPSNKVTEKGKYVELRCDPISGHTALYWYRQSLGQGPEFLIYFQGTGAADDSGLPNDRFFAVRPEGSVSTLKIQRTERGDSAVYLCASSSGSEPYNEQFFGPGTRLTVL.

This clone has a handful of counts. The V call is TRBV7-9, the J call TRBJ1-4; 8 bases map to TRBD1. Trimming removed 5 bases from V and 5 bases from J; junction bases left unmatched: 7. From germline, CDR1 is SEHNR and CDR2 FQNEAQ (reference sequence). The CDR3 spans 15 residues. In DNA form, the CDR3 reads TGTGCCAGCAGCAGACCGACAGGGGAGAATGAAAAACTGTTTTTT. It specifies CASSRPTGENEKLFF. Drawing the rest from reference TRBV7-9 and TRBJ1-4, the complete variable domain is DTGVSQNPRHKITKRGQNVTFRCDPISEHNRLYWYRQTLGQGPEFLTYFQNEAQLEKSRLLSDRFSAERPKGSFSTLEIQRTEQGDSAMYLCASSRPTGENEKLFFGSGTQLSVL.